The 30 T cell receptor beta chains below come from one sample, sequenced in a study of T cell repertoires in cytomegalovirus infection. One entry per CDR3 protein results from TCRdb running MiXCR on the reads. The sample has 480,000 or so distinct CDR3 sequences, about 11% seen once; the top ten hold about 10%. The sequencing sample was made of PBMCs. Source of these receptors: a human donor in good health (CMV status not recorded). Some clones in this sample may be carry-over from other donors' samples.

This clonotype was recorded at least ten times. The rearrangement uses TRBV6-5 and TRBJ2-3; 12 bases fit TRBD2. Germline-derived CDR1 and CDR2 are MNHEY and SVGAGI. The CDR3 covers 16 residues. After removal of 6 bases from V and 3 bases from J, the junction contained 7 bases not matched to a gene. The CDR3 loop is CASRPLAGGPTDTQYF. In nucleotides, the CDR3 is TGTGCCAGCAGACCCCTAGCGGGGGGGCCGACAGATACGCAGTATTTT.

This clonotype has ten or more counts. The chain is built from TRBV28 and TRBJ2-1; no clear D gene. This CDR3 comprises 13 residues. CDR1 is MDHEN and CDR2 is SYDVKM in the germline V gene. The V gene lost 2 bases and the J gene lost 8 bases, with 10 bases spanning the gap. CDR3 nucleotides: TGTGCCAGCAGTTTAAGATCGACGGATGAGCAGTTCTTC. Translating gives CASSLRSTDEQFF.

This rearrangement joins TRBV5-1 to TRBJ2-1; a possible D gene is TRBD2 (7 bases). This CDR3 spans 14 amino acids. Trimming cost V 3 bases and J 9 bases, with 16 bases left between them. Germline V gives CDR1 SGHRS, CDR2 YFSETQ. CDR3 in DNA: TGCGCCAGCAGCTGGGGGGGGGGCGCTCTTGAGCAGTTCTTC. The encoded protein is CASSWGGGALEQFF.

This clonotype was detected a few times. The rearrangement joins TRBV11-3 to TRBJ2-4; 15 nucleotides line up with TRBD2. CDR1 SGHNT and CDR2 YENEEA come from the germline V gene. The CDR3 runs to 16 residues. With 5 bases clipped from V and 8 bases from J, the junction kept 7 bases outside the gene matches. The CDR3 spells CASSAGTSGGRDIQYF. CDR3 DNA sequence: TGTGCCAGCAGCGCTGGGACTAGCGGGGGGAGGGACATTCAGTACTTC.

This clonotype was observed a few times. The J gene is TRBJ2-1, the V gene TRBV27, with D perhaps being TRBD1 or TRBD2 (5 bases each). Germline CDR1 is MNHEY and CDR2 is SMNVEV (reference sequence). The CDR3 is 11 amino acids. Between the trimmed V and J ends, which lost 6 bases and 13 bases, there was a span of 13 bases. CDR3 nucleotides: TGTGCCAGCAGGATCTCGGGACGACAGTTCTTC. It codes for CASRISGRQFF.

The chain links TRBV5-8 to TRBJ1-4; D gene ambiguous. Between the trimmed V and J ends, which lost 4 bases and 0 bases, there was a span of 10 bases. This CDR3 comprises 15 residues. The germline gives CDR1 SGHTS, CDR2 YDEGEE. The CDR3 loop is CASSLLEATNEKLFF. Written as DNA, the CDR3 is TGTGCCAGCAGCCTCCTGGAGGCAACTAATGAAAAACTGTTTTTT.

This clonotype has a count of ten or more. The chain employs TRBV7-9 and TRBJ1-2; D not certain. CDR3 size: 14 residues. Between the trimmed V and J ends, which lost 5 bases and 8 bases, there was a span of 18 bases. Germline CDR1 and CDR2: SEHNR and FQNEAQ (reference sequence). The DNA of the CDR3 is TGTGCCAGCAGCCCTCACACGGGTGTAGCCGGCTACACCTTC. Its protein product is CASSPHTGVAGYTF.

Many counts were recorded for this clonotype. The chain is built from TRBV6-5 and TRBJ1-1, with D possibly TRBD1 on 6 matching bases. The germline CDR1 and CDR2 sequences are MNHEY and SVGAGI. This CDR3 is 15 amino acids long. V lost 2 bases and J lost 4, with 14 bases in between. CDR3 in amino acids: CASSYLRTASTEAFF. For the CDR3, the DNA is TGTGCCAGCAGTTACCTTCGGACAGCGAGCACTGAAGCTTTCTTT.

The rearrangement joins TRBV27 to TRBJ2-1; 14 positions agree with TRBD2. The V gene's germline CDR1 is MNHEY and CDR2 SMNVEV (reference sequence). The J segment lost 4 bases and the V segment lost 3 bases, leaving 5 bases of the junction unmatched. The CDR3 runs 17 residues. CDR3 sequence: CASSFRLAGGRYNEQFF. In nucleotides, the CDR3 is TGTGCCAGCAGTTTCAGACTAGCGGGAGGGCGATACAATGAGCAGTTCTTC.

This rearrangement joins TRBV5-4 to TRBJ1-2; D is ambiguous. The CDR3 spans 14 residues. CDR1 and CDR2 (germline): SGHNT, YYREEE (reference sequence). V was cut by 0 bases and J by 8 bases, with 14 bases left in between. This CDR3 is CASSLEGLRGGYTF. The CDR3 DNA reads as TGTGCCAGCAGCTTGGAGGGCCTCAGAGGCGGCTACACCTTC.

Concerning this clonotype itself: A much larger clone lies a single base off, so this may be a read error. The chain uses TRBV7-6 and TRBJ2-7, with unresolved D. The germline V gene has CDR1 SGHVS and CDR2 FNYEAQ. The V gene lost 4 bases and the J gene lost 5 bases, with 18 bases spanning the gap. The CDR3 loop spans 15 amino acids. CDR3 in DNA: TGTGCCAGCAGCTCTTTCGGTAGGTGTCACGACGAGCAGTACTTC. Translating it yields CASSSFGRCHDEQYF.

In this sample, this clonotype turned up many times. The chain carries TRBV7-6 and TRBJ1-5; D gene unclear. There are 16 residues in the CDR3. CDR1 SGHVS and CDR2 FNYEAQ come from the germline V gene. V was cut by 5 bases and J by 0 bases, with 14 bases left in between. The CDR3 sequence: CASSLRPPASNQPQHF. CDR3 bases: TGTGCCAGCAGCCTCCGGCCTCCTGCTAGCAATCAGCCCCAGCATTTT.

This clonotype was counted a single time. The chain joins TRBV20-1 to TRBJ2-1; weak D call: TRBD2 (6 bases). V dropped 6 bases and J dropped 5 bases, with 17 bases sitting between them. The germline gives CDR1 DFQATT, CDR2 SNEGSKA (reference sequence). This CDR3 has 14 residues. The CDR3 DNA reads as TGCAGTGCCCGCCCGGGACTGGGGGACAATGAGCAGTTCTTC. It is translated as CSARPGLGDNEQFF.

The chain employs TRBV7-9 and TRBJ2-3; D is unclear. The V gene's germline CDR1 is SEHNR and CDR2 FQNEAQ (reference sequence). The CDR3 loop spans 15 amino acids. Trimming cost V 5 bases and J 3 bases, with 15 bases left between them. This CDR3 is CASSPAASPTDTQYF. In nucleotides, the CDR3 is TGTGCCAGCAGCCCTGCGGCTTCACCTACAGATACGCAGTATTTT.

This clonotype was seen ten or more times. The chain uses TRBV7-2 and TRBJ2-1; TRBD1 is a possible D gene (5 bases). CDR1 is SGHTA and CDR2 is FQGNSA in the germline V gene. CDR3 length: 14 residues. The V gene lost 1 base and the J gene lost 8 bases, with 12 bases spanning the gap. CDR3: CASSLDRLRDEQFF. CDR3 DNA sequence: TGTGCCAGCAGCTTAGACAGGCTGCGCGATGAGCAGTTCTTC. The full variable domain, rest sourced from reference TRBV7-2 and TRBJ2-1, is GAGVSQSPSNKVTEKGKDVELRCDPISGHTALYWYRQSLGQGLEFLIYFQGNSAPDKSGLPSDRFSAERTGGSVSTLTIQRTQQEDSAVYLCASSLDRLRDEQFFGPGTRLTVL.

This clonotype was seen only a few times. The chain has TRBV20-1 and TRBJ1-4; 12 positions match TRBD1. Germline loops: CDR1 DFQATT, CDR2 SNEGSKA (reference sequence). With 8 bases clipped from V and 8 bases from J, the junction kept 6 bases outside the gene matches. CDR3 size: 13 residues. CDR3 amino acids: CSLTGTGGEKLFF. The CDR3, as DNA: TGCAGTTTAACCGGGACAGGGGGCGAAAAACTGTTTTTT.

The chain recombines TRBV2 with TRBJ2-7; D assignment may be TRBD1 or TRBD2 (6 bases each). This CDR3 region has 15 residues. The V gene lost 6 bases and the J gene lost 5 bases, with 20 bases spanning the gap. Per the germline V gene, CDR1 is SNHLY and CDR2 is FYNNEI. The CDR3 DNA reads as TGTGCCAGCAGGGGCAGGGGTTCGGAGGGGAACGAGCAGTACTTC. Protein product: CASRGRGSEGNEQYF.

This clonotype was detected a few times. The chain uses TRBV6-5 and TRBJ1-4, with D uncertain. The CDR3 contains 14 residues. The V end lost 0 bases, the J end lost 8 bases, and 10 bases lay between the germline ends. Germline CDR1 and CDR2: MNHEY and SVGAGI. CDR3 DNA sequence: TGTGCCAGCAGTTACTCGAGGCGATCCGAAAAACTGTTTTTT. Its translation is CASSYSRRSEKLFF.

J is TRBJ1-2 and V is TRBV4-1; TRBD1 might be the D (6 bases). This CDR3 has 17 residues. From germline, CDR1 is MGHRA and CDR2 YSYEKL. The V gene lost 2 bases and the J gene lost 0 bases, with 16 bases spanning the gap. CDR3 sequence (DNA): TGCGCCAGCAGCCAACCGGCCAGGGGAAAAGCTAACTATGGCTACACCTTC. Its translation: CASSQPARGKANYGYTF.

J is TRBJ2-1 and V is TRBV27; D is possibly TRBD1 (5 bases). CDR3 length: 14 residues. Germline loops: CDR1 MNHEY, CDR2 SMNVEV (reference sequence). V was pared by 4 bases and J by 6 bases, with 13 bases between. For the CDR3, the DNA is TGTGCCAGCAGTTCACCCAGACAGTTCAATGAGCAGTTCTTC. Its translation: CASSSPRQFNEQFF.

This clonotype was seen many times. The chain carries TRBV7-2 and TRBJ2-3; 11 nucleotides agree with TRBD2. V shed 5 bases, J shed 3 bases, and the junction held 10 bases outside the gene matches. Germline V gene lookup returns CDR1 SGHTA and CDR2 FQGNSA. This CDR3 contains 17 residues. The CDR3 here is CASSHVAGGRGTDTQYF. In DNA, the CDR3 is TGTGCCAGCAGCCACGTAGCGGGGGGGCGGGGAACAGATACGCAGTATTTT.

Many counts were recorded for this clonotype. J is TRBJ2-1 and V is TRBV4-2; D not resolved. V lost 0 bases to trimming and J lost 5 bases, with 8 bases between them. The CDR3 is made up of 14 amino acids. Looked up from germline, CDR1 is LGHNA and CDR2 is YNFKEQ. The CDR3 loop reads CASSQEWTDNEQFF. CDR3 nucleotide sequence: TGTGCCAGCAGCCAAGAGTGGACGGACAATGAGCAGTTCTTC.

This clonotype was found many times. CDR3 protein: CASSRTTTGGYTF. CDR3 nucleotides: TGTGCCAGCAGCCGGACGACGACGGGAGGATACACCTTC. V usage is TRBV2 and J usage is TRBJ1-2; D remains unclear. The V gene lost 6 bases and the J gene lost 11 bases, with 19 bases spanning the gap. There are 13 residues in the CDR3. Germline CDR1 SNHLY, CDR2 FYNNEI.

This clonotype was seen at least ten times. This sequence joins TRBV11-2 and TRBJ2-7; tentatively, D is TRBD1 (6 bases). V shed 5 bases and J shed 3 bases, with 11 bases lying between them. The CDR3 is made up of 13 amino acids. From germline, CDR1 is SGHAT and CDR2 FQNNGV. The DNA of the CDR3 is TGTGCCAGCAGCCGAGGACAGAGCTACGAGCAGTACTTC. It translates to CASSRGQSYEQYF. Full variable domain (missing parts from reference TRBV11-2 and TRBJ2-7): EAGVAQSPRYKIIEKRQSVAFWCNPISGHATLYWYQQILGQGPKLLIQFQNNGVVDDSQLPKDRFSAERLKGVDSTLKIQPAKLEDSAVYLCASSRGQSYEQYFGPGTRLTVT.

V gene TRBV9 combines with J gene TRBJ1-2; the D is unclear. Germline CDR1 SGDLS, CDR2 YYNGEE. This CDR3 spans 12 amino acids. Trimming removed 5 bases at V and 1 base at J, with 6 bases between. The CDR3: CASRDFNYGYTF. The CDR3 DNA follows: TGTGCCAGCAGGGACTTTAACTATGGCTACACCTTC.

The chain employs TRBV28 and TRBJ1-5, with TRBD1 identical over 7 bases. CDR1 and CDR2 from the germline V gene are MDHEN and SYDVKM. This CDR3 contains 17 residues. The V and J ends lost 10 bases and 0 bases, in that order; junction bases with no gene match: 15. The CDR3 sequence: CATSGTVEFHSNQPQHF. The CDR3 bases are TGTGCCACATCCGGGACAGTCGAATTCCATAGCAATCAGCCCCAGCATTTT.

The V gene is TRBV3-1, the J gene TRBJ2-7, with D perhaps TRBD2 (6 bases). CDR1 and CDR2 (germline): LGHDT, YNNKEL (reference sequence). Trimming shortened V by 5 bases and J by 4 bases, and 15 bases separated the two germline ends. This CDR3 region has 14 residues. As DNA, the CDR3 is TGTGCCAGCAGCAGACTAGTCGGAGTATACGAGCAGTACTTC. Encoded protein: CASSRLVGVYEQYF.

Of note for this clonotype: A much bigger clone sits one base away, suggesting this may be a read error. The J gene is TRBJ1-1, the V gene TRBV6-2 or TRBV6-3; no clear D. The CDR3 runs 13 residues. Germline assignment: CDR1 MNHEY and CDR2 SVGEGT. In nucleotides, the CDR3 is TGTGCCAGCAGTTACTATATAGGAGGTGAAGATTTCTTT. Its translation: CASSYYIGGEDFF.

This clonotype was seen a handful of times. V is TRBV28 and J is TRBJ2-7, with 12 bases fitting TRBD1. Germline V gene sequence: CDR1 MDHEN, CDR2 SYDVKM. V lost 8 bases and J lost 6; bases outside the gene matches: 5. This CDR3 is 13 amino acids long. This CDR3 reads CASSGDRGLEQYF. The CDR3 bases are TGTGCCAGCTCCGGGGACAGGGGGCTCGAGCAGTACTTC.

This clonotype was seen many times. J is TRBJ1-4 and V is TRBV20-1; 7 nucleotides line up with TRBD1. V was clipped by 6 bases and J by 0 bases; unmatched bases: 7. Germline V gene data show CDR1 as DFQATT and CDR2 as SNEGSKA (reference sequence). This CDR3 contains 15 residues. In DNA, the CDR3 is TGCAGTGCCTCGGGACAGCCCGCAACTAATGAAAAACTGTTTTTT. It encodes CSASGQPATNEKLFF.